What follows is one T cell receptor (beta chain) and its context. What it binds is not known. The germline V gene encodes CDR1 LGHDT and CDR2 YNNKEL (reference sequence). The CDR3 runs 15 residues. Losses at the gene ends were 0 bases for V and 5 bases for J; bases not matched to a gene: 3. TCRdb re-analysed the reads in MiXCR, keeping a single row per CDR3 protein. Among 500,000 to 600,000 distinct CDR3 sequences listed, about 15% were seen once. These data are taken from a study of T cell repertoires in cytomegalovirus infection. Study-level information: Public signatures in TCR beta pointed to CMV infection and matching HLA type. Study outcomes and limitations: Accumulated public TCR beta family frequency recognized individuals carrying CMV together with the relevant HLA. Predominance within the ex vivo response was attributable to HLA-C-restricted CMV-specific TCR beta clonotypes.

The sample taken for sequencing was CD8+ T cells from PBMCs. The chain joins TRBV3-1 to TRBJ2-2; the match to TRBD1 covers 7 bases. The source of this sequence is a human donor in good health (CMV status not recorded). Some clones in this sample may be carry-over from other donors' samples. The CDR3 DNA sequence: TGTGCCAGCAGCCAAGAGACAGGGTGGACCGGGGAGCTGTTTTTT. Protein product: CASSQETGWTGELFF.